One TCR beta chain is described in this entry. The target antigen is unknown. The TCR beta CDR3 regions underwent amplification using RNA transcripts as the source. The HTBI primer set was used in a first-round RT-PCR of the TCR CDR3. One entry per CDR3 protein results from TCRdb running MiXCR on the multiplex PCR reads. The sample carries some 350,000 distinct CDR3 sequences, approximately 25% recorded once. These data are taken from a study of T cells in Graves' hyperthyroidism and ophthalmopathy. Study-level results: A 13 V-J signature model discriminated ophthalmopathy versus stable hyperthyroidism.

V lost 7 bases and J lost 3, with 6 bases in between. Germline V gives CDR1 MDHEN, CDR2 SYDVKM. The CDR3 consists of 11 residues. J is TRBJ1-1 and V is TRBV28; D is unclear. The clonotype was recovered from a middle-aged man with Graves' hyperthyroidism. Sequencing input: blood. The CDR3 DNA reads as TGTGCCAGCACTACGGACACTGAAGCTTTCTTT. This sequence encodes CASTTDTEAFF. Drawing the rest from reference TRBV28 and TRBJ1-1, the complete variable domain is DVKVTQSSRYLVKRTGEKVFLECVQDMDHENMFWYRQDPGLGLRLIYFSYDVKMKEKGDIPEGYSVSREKKERFSLILESASTNQTSMYLCASTTDTEAFFGQGTRLTVV.